This entry lists 32 T cell receptor beta chains sequenced from one sample in a study of neoadjuvant anti-PD-1 for oral cavity cancer. Sequencing was performed with immunoSEQ multiplex PCR; in TCRdb, only in-frame clones are kept and a portion is missing. The repertoire has roughly 16,000 clones, less than 70% of them found once; the top ten carry around 2.8%. Source: PBMCs, taken before nivolumab (anti-PD-1) treatment. The receptors here all came from a person between 40 and 79 years old with oral cavity squamous cell carcinoma.

The rearrangement joins TRBV7-5 to TRBJ2-7; the DNA was not used to check the table's D call, TRBD2. TRBV7-5 is tagged as a pseudogene. The CDR3 covers 16 residues. DNA for the CDR3: TGTGCCAGAAGCTCAGGGGCGGGAGGGCCTGGTTGGGAGCAGTACTTC. Translation gives CARSSGAGGPGWEQYF.

This rearrangement joins TRBV28 to TRBJ1-2; TRBD1 is a possible D gene (5 bases). The germline CDR1 and CDR2 sequences are MDHEN and SYDVKM. CDR3 length: 12 residues. V lost 4 bases and J 7 bases, leaving 10 bases between the germline ends. The chain's CDR3 is CASSSGLSGYTF. CDR3 sequence (DNA): TGTGCCAGCAGTTCAGGGTTATCTGGCTACACCTTC.

In the case of this clone: The junction departs from the called germline gene at one end, perhaps through a read error. The V and J genes are TRBV13 and TRBJ2-7, with 11 nucleotides matching TRBD1. The germline CDR1 and CDR2 sequences are PRHDT and FYEKMQ (reference sequence). This CDR3 spans 14 amino acids. DNA for the CDR3: TGTGCCAGCAGCCTAGGGACAGGGGGAGACGAGCAGTACTTC. Residues: CASSLGTGGDEQYF.

This chain links TRBV27 with TRBJ1-3; D gene unclear. CDR1 and CDR2 from the germline V gene are MNHEY and SMNVEV (reference sequence). V shed 0 bases and J shed 0 bases, with 9 bases lying between them. The CDR3 is 16 residues long. CDR3 residues: CASSLSRSHSGNTIYF. In nucleotides, the CDR3 is TGTGCCAGCAGTTTATCAAGGAGCCACTCTGGAAACACCATATATTTT.

This clone has a handful of counts. The CDR3 DNA reads as TGTGCCAGCAGCCAAGCGTATAGCGGGAGAAACTCCTACGAGCAGTACTTC. This encodes CASSQAYSGRNSYEQYF. The chain joins TRBV4-2 to TRBJ2-7; 9 nucleotides agree with TRBD2. The CDR3 spans 17 residues. V trimming: 1 base; J trimming: 0 bases; junction bases outside the gene matches: 7. Looked up from germline, CDR1 is LGHNA and CDR2 is YNFKEQ.

This clone occurred a few times. The DNA of the CDR3 is TGTGCCAGCATCTCCCGGGGCGGGGATACTGAAGCTTTCTTT. It translates to CASISRGGDTEAFF. The chain employs TRBV25-1 and TRBJ1-1, with D perhaps TRBD1 (5 bases). Germline-derived CDR1 and CDR2 are MGHDK and SYGVNS. V was cut by 7 bases and J by 5 bases, with 17 bases left in between. The CDR3 sequence is 14 residues long.

This clone appeared a few times. The chain uses TRBV19 and TRBJ1-5; no clear D gene. V was shortened by 10 bases and J by 2 bases, with 9 bases between the two germline ends. The V gene's germline CDR1 is LNHDA and CDR2 SQIVND (reference sequence). The CDR3 covers 12 residues. The CDR3 loop is CATGRGNQPQHF. CDR3 sequence (DNA): TGTGCCACTGGACGAGGCAATCAGCCCCAGCATTTT.

This clone was seen only a few times. V and J are TRBV11-2 and TRBJ1-5; 7 positions agree with TRBD1. There are 14 residues in the CDR3. Trimming at V came to 5 bases and at J to 3 bases, leaving 4 bases not matched to a gene. Per germline, CDR1 SGHAT and CDR2 FQNNGV. This CDR3 is CASSRTGYNQPQHF. The CDR3 DNA reads TGTGCCAGCAGCCGGACAGGCTACAATCAGCCCCAGCATTTT.

This chain joins TRBV6-1 and TRBJ2-1; 8 bases line up with TRBD2. There are 15 residues in the CDR3. The V gene end was trimmed by 2 bases and the J gene end by 4 bases; junction bases not matched to a gene: 4. Germline CDR1 is MNHNS and CDR2 is SASEGT. The CDR3 nucleotides read TGTGCCAGCAGTGAACAGGTAGCGGGGTACAATGAGCAGTTCTTC. Protein product: CASSEQVAGYNEQFF.

V and J are TRBV6-6 and TRBJ1-5, with D unresolved. The germline V gene encodes CDR1 MNHNY and CDR2 SVGAGI (reference sequence). This CDR3 is 12 amino acids long. Trimming took 4 bases from V and 5 from J, leaving 6 bases between them. The DNA of the CDR3 is TGTGCCAGCAGTTTACCGGATCAGCCCCAGCATTTT. Translating it yields CASSLPDQPQHF.

The chain uses TRBV6-1 and TRBJ2-7; 7 nucleotides match TRBD2. CDR3 length: 15 amino acids. Unmatched junction bases numbered 14, after V lost 6 bases and J lost 6 bases. Germline-derived CDR1 and CDR2 are MNHNS and SASEGT. The chain's CDR3 is CASRGSGGVWGEQYF. CDR3 sequence (DNA): TGTGCCAGCAGAGGAAGTGGGGGGGTATGGGGCGAGCAGTACTTC.

This rearrangement joins TRBV27 to TRBJ2-5; tentative D call: TRBD2 (6 bases). CDR3 size: 16 residues. The germline CDR1 and CDR2 sequences are MNHEY and SMNVEV (reference sequence). The V and J ends lost 2 bases and 1 base respectively, with 14 bases between them. The CDR3 DNA reads TGTGCCAGCAGTTTAAGCGGGCTAGCGCGCCAAGAGACCCAGTACTTC. This codes for CASSLSGLARQETQYF.

This rearrangement joins TRBV5-1 to TRBJ1-1, with 10 positions matching TRBD1. Trimming took 2 bases from V and 0 from J; bases not matched to a gene: 10. Germline V gene data show CDR1 as SGHRS and CDR2 as YFSETQ. The CDR3 spans 18 residues. The CDR3 coding sequence is TGCGCCAGCAGCTTAGTACCGGGACAGGGGATATTGAACACTGAAGCTTTCTTT. This gives the protein CASSLVPGQGILNTEAFF.

This clone occurred a few times. Here the CDR3 reads CASSHEQNQPQHF. The CDR3 nucleotides are TGTGCCAGCAGTCATGAACAGAATCAGCCCCAGCATTTT. The rearrangement uses TRBV5-8 and TRBJ1-5; D not resolved. V lost 5 bases and J lost 4, with 10 bases in between. In germline, CDR1 is SGHTS, CDR2 YDEGEE. This CDR3 has 13 amino acids. Together with reference TRBV5-8 and TRBJ1-5, the CDR3 gives the full variable domain: EAGVTQSPTHLIKTRGQQATLRCSPISGHTSVYWYQQALGLGLQFLLWYDEGEERNRGNFPPRFSGRQFPNYSSELNVNALELEDSALYLCASSHEQNQPQHFGDGTRLSIL.

The chain recombines TRBV21-1 with TRBJ2-1; the table's D call TRBD2 went unverified against the DNA. TRBV21-1 is noted as a pseudogene. The CDR3 sequence is 12 residues long. In DNA form, the CDR3 reads TGTGCCAGCGTCCCGGGAGGCTATGAGCAGTTCTTC. Amino acids: CASVPGGYEQFF.

This clone has only one observation. The V call is TRBV9, the J call TRBJ2-5; D remains ambiguous. Trimming took off 0 bases at V and 2 bases at J, with 14 bases between the two ends. The germline CDR1 and CDR2 sequences are SGDLS and YYNGEE. This CDR3 region has 16 residues. CDR3 residues: CASSVGSQGLQETQYF. In DNA, the CDR3 is TGTGCCAGCAGCGTAGGCTCCCAAGGGTTACAAGAGACCCAGTACTTC.

V usage is TRBV6-1 and J usage is TRBJ1-2; the D is unclear. V was cut by 4 bases and J by 1 base, with 7 bases left in between. Germline values: CDR1 MNHNS, CDR2 SASEGT. This CDR3 has 13 amino acids. The CDR3 DNA sequence: TGTGCCAGCAGTGTTGATTTTAACTATGGCTACACCTTC. This gives the protein CASSVDFNYGYTF.

The chain employs TRBV6-5 and TRBJ2-2, with D tentatively TRBD1 (6 bases). The ends were cut back, 6 bases at V and 3 bases at J, with 14 bases in the middle. In germline, CDR1 is MNHEY, CDR2 SVGAGI. The CDR3 has 15 residues. The DNA of the CDR3 is TGTGCCAGCAGGCAATCCAGGGGAGACACCGGGGAGCTGTTTTTT. Translating it yields CASRQSRGDTGELFF.

The chain uses TRBV6-1 and TRBJ1-3, with D possibly being TRBD1 (5 bases). The CDR3 spans 15 residues. Germline-derived CDR1 and CDR2 are MNHNS and SASEGT. V was clipped by 7 bases and J by 1 base, with 14 bases between them. CDR3 region: CASNIHGGSGNTIYF. Written as DNA, the CDR3 is TGTGCCAGCAATATACACGGGGGTTCTGGAAACACCATATATTTT.

The V and J genes are TRBV4-2 and TRBJ1-3; D is perhaps TRBD1 (6 bases). Trimming shortened V by 0 bases and J by 7 bases, and 10 bases separated the two germline ends. The V gene's germline CDR1 is LGHNA and CDR2 YNFKEQ. This CDR3 is built from 14 residues. The CDR3 loop is CASSQERRGNTIYF. The CDR3 coding sequence is TGTGCCAGCAGCCAAGAACGCAGGGGTAACACCATATATTTT.

The V and J genes are TRBV6-6 and TRBJ1-1; D unresolved. This CDR3 comprises 14 residues. V was clipped by 2 bases and J by 3 bases, with 10 bases between them. Germline V gene data show CDR1 as MNHNY and CDR2 as SVGAGI (reference sequence). Written as DNA, the CDR3 is TGTGCCAGCAGTTACAGGGTTGGCGACACTGAAGCTTTCTTT. Protein product: CASSYRVGDTEAFF.

V gene TRBV6-6 combines with J gene TRBJ1-1; D remains ambiguous. The V end was cut by 0 bases, the J end by 10 bases, with 9 bases between. The CDR3 covers 12 residues. Germline V gene lookup returns CDR1 MNHNY and CDR2 SVGAGI (reference sequence). The CDR3 reads CASSYSDGLAFF. In DNA, the CDR3 is TGTGCCAGCAGTTACTCCGACGGCTTAGCTTTCTTT.

The chain links TRBV6-5 to TRBJ2-7; D may match TRBD1 or TRBD2 (6 bases each). CDR1 and CDR2 from the germline V gene are MNHEY and SVGAGI. Trimming left V 5 bases short and J 6 bases short, with 17 bases between. The CDR3 has 14 residues. Here the CDR3 DNA reads TGTGCCAGCAGTCAAAAACTGGGGGGCGGCGAGCAGTACTTC. Its protein product is CASSQKLGGGEQYF.

This clone was picked up a small number of times. The gene calls are TRBV4-1 and TRBJ2-1; no firm D call. This CDR3 contains 15 residues. Germline assignment: CDR1 MGHRA and CDR2 YSYEKL. Trimming stripped 0 bases from V and 5 bases from J, with 11 bases between. CDR3 sequence (DNA): TGCGCCAGCAGCCAAGATGACCGGGTGAACAATGAGCAGTTCTTC. This translates into CASSQDDRVNNEQFF.

This clone was picked up a small number of times. This chain links TRBV5-6 with TRBJ1-5, with unresolved D. CDR3 length: 12 residues. V lost 3 bases to trimming and J lost 5 bases, with 6 bases between them. CDR1 SGHDT and CDR2 YYEEEE come from the germline V gene. This CDR3 reads CASSSEDQPQHF. CDR3 DNA: TGTGCCAGCAGCTCGGAGGATCAGCCCCAGCATTTT.

The CDR3 region has the DNA TGTGCCATCAGTGATGTGGCGGGAGTGGGAGATACGCAGTATTTT. It specifies CAISDVAGVGDTQYF. The chain is built from TRBV10-3 and TRBJ2-3; 7 bases align to TRBD2. J was trimmed by 5 bases and V by 3 bases; bases with no gene match: 8. Germline V gene lookup returns CDR1 ENHRY and CDR2 SYGVKD. The CDR3 spans 15 residues.

The V gene is TRBV9, the J gene TRBJ2-7; perhaps TRBD2 as D (5 bases). V dropped 0 bases and J dropped 4 bases, with 11 bases sitting between them. The CDR3 is made up of 14 amino acids. Germline CDR1 and CDR2: SGDLS and YYNGEE. The CDR3 loop reads CASSVGGLGYEQYF. CDR3 coding DNA: TGTGCCAGCAGCGTAGGCGGACTCGGATACGAGCAGTACTTC.

V and J are TRBV6-5 and TRBJ1-4, with D perhaps TRBD1 (6 bases). The germline V and J ends were trimmed by 5 bases and 8 bases, with 18 bases remaining between them. The CDR3 consists of 15 residues. Germline V gene lookup returns CDR1 MNHEY and CDR2 SVGAGI. The CDR3 nucleotides are TGTGCCAGCAGTCGAGGACCGCCCGGGGGCGAAAAACTGTTTTTT. The encoded protein is CASSRGPPGGEKLFF.

CDR3 nucleotides: TGCGCCAGCAGTGAGGTAGCGGGGTCCTACGAGCAGTACTTC. This encodes CASSEVAGSYEQYF. V and J are TRBV10-2 and TRBJ2-7, with 8 bases identical to TRBD2. There are 14 residues in the CDR3. Germline values: CDR1 WSHSY, CDR2 SAAADI. The V and J ends lost 2 bases and 1 base, in that order; junction bases with no gene match: 1.

The chain uses TRBV30 and TRBJ2-6; no clear D gene. Germline V gene data show CDR1 as GTSNPN and CDR2 as SVGIG (reference sequence). Trimming cost V 3 bases and J 1 base, with 7 bases left between them. This CDR3 is 14 amino acids long. The DNA for the CDR3 is TGTGCCTGGAGAACAGATTCTGGGGCCAACGTCCTGACTTTC. It codes for CAWRTDSGANVLTF. Combining the CDR3 with reference TRBV30 and TRBJ2-6 gives the whole variable domain SQTIHQWPATLVQPVGSPLSLECTVEGTSNPNLYWYRQAAGRGLQLLFYSVGIGQISSEVPQNLSASRPQDRQFILSSKKLLLSDSGFYLCAWRTDSGANVLTFGAGSRLTVL.

The chain joins TRBV10-3 to TRBJ2-5; 8 bases align to TRBD1. Germline CDR1 and CDR2: ENHRY and SYGVKD. This CDR3 comprises 12 residues. The ends lost 6 bases at V and 3 bases at J; junction bases unmatched: 0. CDR3 sequence reads: CAIRDREETQYF. CDR3 DNA sequence: TGTGCCATCAGGGACAGGGAAGAGACCCAGTACTTC.

This chain uses TRBV4-2 with TRBJ2-1; TRBD2 matches 9 bases. J gave up 0 bases and V 3 bases, and 9 bases lay outside the gene matches. The germline V gene has CDR1 LGHNA and CDR2 YNFKEQ. This CDR3 is built from 18 residues. CDR3 DNA sequence: TGTGCCAGCAGCCAGAGTCAGAGCGGGGGGAGCTCCTACAATGAGCAGTTCTTC. It is translated as CASSQSQSGGSSYNEQFF.